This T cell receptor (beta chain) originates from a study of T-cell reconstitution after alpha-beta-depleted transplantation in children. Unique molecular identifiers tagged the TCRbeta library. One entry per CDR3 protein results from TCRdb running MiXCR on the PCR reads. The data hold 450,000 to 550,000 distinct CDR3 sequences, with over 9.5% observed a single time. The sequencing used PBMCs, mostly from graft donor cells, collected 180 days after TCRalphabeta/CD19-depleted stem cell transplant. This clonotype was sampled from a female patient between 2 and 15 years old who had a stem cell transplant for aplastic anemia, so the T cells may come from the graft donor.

DNA for the CDR3: TGTGCCACCATCAGGGCCCTAGCGTTAATCGGGCAAGAGACCCAGTACTTC. Translation: CATIRALALIGQETQYF. This chain links TRBV12-3 or TRBV12-4 with TRBJ2-5; a possible D gene is TRBD2 (6 bases). V was pared by 10 bases and J by 2 bases, with 26 bases between. The CDR3 consists of 17 residues.